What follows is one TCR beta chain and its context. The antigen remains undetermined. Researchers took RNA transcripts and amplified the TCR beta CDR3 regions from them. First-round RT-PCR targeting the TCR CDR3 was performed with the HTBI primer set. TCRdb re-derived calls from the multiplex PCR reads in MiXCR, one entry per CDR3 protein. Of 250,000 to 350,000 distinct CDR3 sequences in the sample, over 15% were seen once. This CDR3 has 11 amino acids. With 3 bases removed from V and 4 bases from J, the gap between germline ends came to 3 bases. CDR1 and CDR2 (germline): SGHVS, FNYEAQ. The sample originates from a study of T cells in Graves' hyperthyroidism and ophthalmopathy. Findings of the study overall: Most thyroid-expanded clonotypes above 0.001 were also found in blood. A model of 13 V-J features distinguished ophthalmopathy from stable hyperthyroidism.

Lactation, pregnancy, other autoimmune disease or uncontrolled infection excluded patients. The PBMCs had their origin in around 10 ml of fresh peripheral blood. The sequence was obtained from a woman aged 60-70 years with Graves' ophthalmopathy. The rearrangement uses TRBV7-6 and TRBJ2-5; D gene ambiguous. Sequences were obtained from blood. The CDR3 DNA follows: TGTGCCAGCAGCTTTATAGAGACCCAGTACTTC. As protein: CASSFIETQYF.